This T cell receptor beta chain was found in a study of cytomegalovirus exposure and HLA in healthy donors. Study conclusions and caveats: With high specificity and sensitivity, the classifier reportedly diagnosed cytomegalovirus status. Most of the TCR beta V segments (in an earlier analysis) were productive either about 87% or about 30% of the time.

The germline V gene has CDR1 SNHLY and CDR2 FYNNEI. Trimming removed 4 bases from V and 6 bases from J, with 13 bases in between. This CDR3 spans 14 amino acids. As regards this clone: The antigen is unknown. In the same sample, other DNA sequences code for this CDR3.

PCR employed 60 Vbeta and 13 Jbeta primers. Sequencing was performed with immunoSEQ multiplex PCR; in TCRdb, only in-frame clones are kept and a portion is missing. This table holds some 120,000 clones, about 79% found once. This rearrangement joins TRBV2 to TRBJ2-4; TRBD2 is a possible D gene (6 bases). This TCR came from a man between 18 and 29 years old in good health and CMV-seronegative. Sequencing was done on a sample of PBMCs. This CDR3 is CASSGTMRGNIQYF. The CDR3 bases are TGTGCCAGCAGTGGGACTATGCGGGGAAACATTCAGTACTTC.